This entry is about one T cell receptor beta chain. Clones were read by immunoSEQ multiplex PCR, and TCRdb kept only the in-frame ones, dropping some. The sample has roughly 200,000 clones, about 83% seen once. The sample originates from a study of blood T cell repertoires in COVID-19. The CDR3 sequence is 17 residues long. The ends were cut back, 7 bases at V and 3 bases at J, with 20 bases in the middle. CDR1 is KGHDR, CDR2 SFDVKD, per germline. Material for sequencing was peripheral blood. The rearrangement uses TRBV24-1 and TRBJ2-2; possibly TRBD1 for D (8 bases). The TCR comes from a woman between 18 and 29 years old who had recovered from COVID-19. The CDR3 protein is CATRRGDTTGDTGELFF. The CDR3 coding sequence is TGTGCCACCAGACGGGGGGATACGACAGGGGACACCGGGGAGCTGTTTTTT.